The present TCR beta chain was sequenced within a study of blood T cells in healthy people across ages. At the level of the study: For every two T cells, template switching captured about one barcoded beta molecule.

Sample-barcoded 5' priming and a J-beta primer mix drove a second PCR of roughly 6 to 12 cycles. Template switching added a 12-random-nucleotide identifier to every cDNA molecule. One entry per CDR3 protein results from TCRdb running MiXCR on the 5' RACE reads. The sample lists approximately 690,000 distinct CDR3 sequences; around two fifths were seen once. This clonotype showed up just a few times. This CDR3 region has 15 residues. V lost 6 bases, J lost 8 bases, and 9 bases stayed unmatched. The germline gives CDR1 MNHEY, CDR2 SVGEGT. The genes are TRBV6-2 or TRBV6-3 and TRBJ2-3, with 12 bases lining up with TRBD2. The TCR originated in a man older than 75 in good health. Sequenced input: blood. CDR3 region: CASSSLAGGRSTQYF. The CDR3 bases are TGTGCCAGCAGCTCGCTAGCGGGAGGGCGAAGTACGCAGTATTTT.